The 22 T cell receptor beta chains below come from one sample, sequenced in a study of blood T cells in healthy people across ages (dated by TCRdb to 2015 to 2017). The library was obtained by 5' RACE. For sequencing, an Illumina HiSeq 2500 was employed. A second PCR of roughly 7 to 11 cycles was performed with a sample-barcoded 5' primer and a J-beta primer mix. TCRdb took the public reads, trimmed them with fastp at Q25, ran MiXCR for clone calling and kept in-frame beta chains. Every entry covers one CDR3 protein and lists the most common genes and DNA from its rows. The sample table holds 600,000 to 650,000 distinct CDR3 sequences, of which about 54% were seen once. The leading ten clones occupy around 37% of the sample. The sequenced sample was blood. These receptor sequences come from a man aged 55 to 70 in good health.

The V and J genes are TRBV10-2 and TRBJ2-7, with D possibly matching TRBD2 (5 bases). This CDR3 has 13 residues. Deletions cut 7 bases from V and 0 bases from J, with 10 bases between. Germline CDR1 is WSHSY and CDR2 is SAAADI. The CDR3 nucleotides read TGCGCCAGCATAGCGACGGCCTCCTACGAGCAGTACTTC. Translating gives CASIATASYEQYF.

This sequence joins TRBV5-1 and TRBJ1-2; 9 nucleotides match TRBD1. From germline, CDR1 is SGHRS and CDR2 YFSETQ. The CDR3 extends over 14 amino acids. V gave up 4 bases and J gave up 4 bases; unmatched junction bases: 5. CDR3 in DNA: TGCGCCAGCAGCGCCGGGACAGGGCTCTATGGCTACACCTTC. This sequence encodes CASSAGTGLYGYTF.

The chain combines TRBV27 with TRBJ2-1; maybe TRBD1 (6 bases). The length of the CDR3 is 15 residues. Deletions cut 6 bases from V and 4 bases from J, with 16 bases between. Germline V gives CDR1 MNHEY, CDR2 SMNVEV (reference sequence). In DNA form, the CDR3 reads TGTGCCAGCAGCTGGGCCCAAGGGACATACAATGAGCAGTTCTTC. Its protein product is CASSWAQGTYNEQFF.

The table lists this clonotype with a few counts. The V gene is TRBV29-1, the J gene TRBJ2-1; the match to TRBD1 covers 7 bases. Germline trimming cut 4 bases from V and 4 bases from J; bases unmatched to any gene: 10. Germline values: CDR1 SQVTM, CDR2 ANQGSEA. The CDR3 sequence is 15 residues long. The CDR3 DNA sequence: TGCAGCGTTGGGGCGGCCAGGGGGTCGTACAATGAGCAGTTCTTC. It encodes CSVGAARGSYNEQFF.

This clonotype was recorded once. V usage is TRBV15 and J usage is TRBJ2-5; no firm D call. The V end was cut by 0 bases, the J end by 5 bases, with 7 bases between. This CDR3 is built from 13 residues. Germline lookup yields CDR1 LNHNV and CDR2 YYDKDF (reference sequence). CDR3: CATSRDAVETQYF. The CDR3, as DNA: TGTGCCACCAGCAGAGATGCCGTGGAGACCCAGTACTTC.

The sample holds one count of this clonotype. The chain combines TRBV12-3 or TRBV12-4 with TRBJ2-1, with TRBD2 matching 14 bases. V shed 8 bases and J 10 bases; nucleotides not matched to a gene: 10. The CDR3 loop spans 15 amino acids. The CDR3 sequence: CASATGTSGGREQFF. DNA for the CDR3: TGTGCCAGCGCTACCGGGACTAGCGGGGGTCGCGAGCAGTTCTTC.

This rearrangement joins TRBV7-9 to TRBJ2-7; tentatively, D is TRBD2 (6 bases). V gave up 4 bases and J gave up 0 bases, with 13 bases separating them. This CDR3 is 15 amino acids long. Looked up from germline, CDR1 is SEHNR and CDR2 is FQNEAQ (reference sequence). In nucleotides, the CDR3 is TGTGCCAGCAGCTCGGGGACTTGGAGCTCCTACGAGCAGTACTTC. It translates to CASSSGTWSSYEQYF.

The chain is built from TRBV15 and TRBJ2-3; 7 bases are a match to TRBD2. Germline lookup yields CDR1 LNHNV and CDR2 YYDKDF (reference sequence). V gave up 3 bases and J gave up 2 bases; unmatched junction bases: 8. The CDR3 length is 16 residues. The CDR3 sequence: CATSSDGGFFTDTQYF. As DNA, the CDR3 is TGTGCCACCAGCAGCGACGGGGGGTTTTTCACAGATACGCAGTATTTT.

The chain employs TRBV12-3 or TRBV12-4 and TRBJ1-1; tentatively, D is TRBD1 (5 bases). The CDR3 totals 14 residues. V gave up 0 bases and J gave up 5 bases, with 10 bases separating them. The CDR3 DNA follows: TGTGCCAGCAGTTTAGCCGCAGGGAGAACTGAAGCTTTCTTT. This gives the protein CASSLAAGRTEAFF.

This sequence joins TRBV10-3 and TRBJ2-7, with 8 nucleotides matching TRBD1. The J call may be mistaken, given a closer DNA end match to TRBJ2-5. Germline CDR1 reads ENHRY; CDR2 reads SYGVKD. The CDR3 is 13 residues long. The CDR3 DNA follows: TGTGCCATCAGACCGCAGGGGGCAGAGACCCAGTACTTC. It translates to CAIRPQGAETQYF.

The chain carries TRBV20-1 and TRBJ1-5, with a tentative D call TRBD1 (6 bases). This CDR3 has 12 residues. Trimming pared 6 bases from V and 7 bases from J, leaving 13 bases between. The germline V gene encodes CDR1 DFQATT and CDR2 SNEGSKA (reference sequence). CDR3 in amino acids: CSAEVGGQPQHF. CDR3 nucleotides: TGCAGTGCCGAGGTGGGGGGCCAGCCCCAGCATTTT.

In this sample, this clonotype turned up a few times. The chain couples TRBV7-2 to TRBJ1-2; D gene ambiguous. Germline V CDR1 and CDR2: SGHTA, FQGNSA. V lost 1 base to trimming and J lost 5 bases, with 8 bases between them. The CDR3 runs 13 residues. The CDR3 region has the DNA TGTGCCAGCAGCTTAGAGGCGGGGTATGGCTACACCTTC. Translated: CASSLEAGYGYTF.

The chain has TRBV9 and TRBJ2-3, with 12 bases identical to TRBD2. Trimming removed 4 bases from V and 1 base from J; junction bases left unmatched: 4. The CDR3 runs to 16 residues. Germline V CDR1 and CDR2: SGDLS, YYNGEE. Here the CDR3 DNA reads TGTGCCAGCAGCTCTTGGACTAGCGGGGGCACAGATACGCAGTATTTT. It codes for CASSSWTSGGTDTQYF. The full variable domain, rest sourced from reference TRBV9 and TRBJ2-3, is DSGVTQTPKHLITATGQRVTLRCSPRSGDLSVYWYQQSLDQGLQFLIQYYNGEERAKGNILERFSAQQFPDLHSELNLSSLELGDSALYFCASSSWTSGGTDTQYFGPGTRLTVL.

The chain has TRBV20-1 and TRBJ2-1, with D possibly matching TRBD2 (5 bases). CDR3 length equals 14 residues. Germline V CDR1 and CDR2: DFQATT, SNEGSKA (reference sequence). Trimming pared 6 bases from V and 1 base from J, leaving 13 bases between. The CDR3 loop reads CSAKREFSYNEQFF. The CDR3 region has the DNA TGCAGTGCCAAGAGGGAATTTTCCTACAATGAGCAGTTCTTC.

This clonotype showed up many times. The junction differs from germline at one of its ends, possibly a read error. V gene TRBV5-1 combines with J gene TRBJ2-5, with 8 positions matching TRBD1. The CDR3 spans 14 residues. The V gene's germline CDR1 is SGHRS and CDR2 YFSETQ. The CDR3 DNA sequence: TGTGCCAGCAGCCTGCGACAGGGGCAAGAGACCCAGTACTTC. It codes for CASSLRQGQETQYF.

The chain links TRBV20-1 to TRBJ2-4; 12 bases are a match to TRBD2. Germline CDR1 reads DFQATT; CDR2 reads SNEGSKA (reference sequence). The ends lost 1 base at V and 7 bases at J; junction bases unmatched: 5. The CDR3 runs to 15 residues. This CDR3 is CSARGTSGDWNIQYF. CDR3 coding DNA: TGCAGTGCTAGAGGGACTAGCGGGGATTGGAACATTCAGTACTTC.

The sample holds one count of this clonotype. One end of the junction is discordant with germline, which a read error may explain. The CDR3 spells CASRPLWGPQETQYF. The DNA of the CDR3 is TGTGCCAGCAGACCCTTGTGGGGGCCCCAAGAAACCCAGTACTTC. The chain is built from TRBV6-6 and TRBJ2-5, with TRBD1 as a possible D gene (6 bases). The CDR3 sequence is 15 residues long. The germline V gene encodes CDR1 MNHNY and CDR2 SVGAGI (reference sequence).

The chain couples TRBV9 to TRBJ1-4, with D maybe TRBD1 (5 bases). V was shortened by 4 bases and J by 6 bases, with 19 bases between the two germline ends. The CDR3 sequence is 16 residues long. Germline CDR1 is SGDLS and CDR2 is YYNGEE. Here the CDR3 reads CASSPPGGAGYEKLFF. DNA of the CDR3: TGTGCCAGCAGCCCCCCCGGTGGGGCAGGGTATGAAAAACTGTTTTTT.

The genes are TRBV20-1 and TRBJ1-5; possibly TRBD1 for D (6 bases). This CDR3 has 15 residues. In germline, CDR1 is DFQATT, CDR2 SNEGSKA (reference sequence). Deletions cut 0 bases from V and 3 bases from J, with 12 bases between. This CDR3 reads CSARDPGGYNQPQHF. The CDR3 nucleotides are TGCAGTGCTAGAGATCCGGGGGGCTACAATCAGCCCCAGCATTTT.

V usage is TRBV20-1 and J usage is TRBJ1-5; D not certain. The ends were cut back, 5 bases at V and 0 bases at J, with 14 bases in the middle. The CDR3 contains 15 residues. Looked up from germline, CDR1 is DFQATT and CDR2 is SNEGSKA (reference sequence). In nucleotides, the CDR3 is TGCAGTGCTCAACCTATGAGCTATAGCAATCAGCCCCAGCATTTT. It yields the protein CSAQPMSYSNQPQHF.

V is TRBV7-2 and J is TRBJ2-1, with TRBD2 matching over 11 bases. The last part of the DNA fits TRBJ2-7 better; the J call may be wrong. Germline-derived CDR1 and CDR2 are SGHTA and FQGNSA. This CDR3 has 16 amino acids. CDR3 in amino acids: CASSHRLAGSYNEQYF. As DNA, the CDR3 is TGTGCCAGCAGCCACCGACTAGCGGGGTCCTACAATGAGCAGTACTTC.

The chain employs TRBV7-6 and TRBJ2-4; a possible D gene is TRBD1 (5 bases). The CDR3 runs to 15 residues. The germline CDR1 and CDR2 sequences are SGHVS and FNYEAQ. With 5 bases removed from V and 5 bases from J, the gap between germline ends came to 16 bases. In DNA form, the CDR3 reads TGTGCCAGCAGCCCGTTGTCAGGGTTTCAAAACATTCAGTACTTC. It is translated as CASSPLSGFQNIQYF.